This T cell receptor beta chain stems from a study of blood T cells in healthy people across ages (dated by TCRdb to the mid-2010s). Some background on the complete study: In model experiments, template switching captured about one uniquely barcoded TCR beta cDNA molecule for every two T cells. The study measured age-related changes in TCR beta repertoire diversity using deep sequencing normalized with unique cDNA molecular identifiers. The donors were divided into four age groups: young (average 16 years), middle-aged (roughly 40), aged (about 62) and long-lived (82). For two donors (one aged 18 to 30 and one aged 80 or older), the study analyzed two additional independent replicas of 1 million unique cDNA reads from the same blood draw. To avoid experimental bias, donors of different ages were distributed randomly across sequencing lanes. Here is what the overall study found, with its caveats: Total diversity estimates from one million sequenced T cells were considered lower bounds and underestimates. Conclusive comparison of naive and antigen-experienced compartments was prevented by the profiling of bulk unsorted PBMCs. Observed TCR beta diversity per million T cells fell roughly linearly with age, and a significant reduction was already apparent by age roughly 40. Compared with the aged group, the long-lived group had more naive CD4+ T cells, fewer expanded clones and increased TCR diversity, suggesting age selection. The percentage of naive T cells measured by flow cytometry correlated strongly with observed TCR beta diversity. Because donor CMV infection status was unknown, age-related changes in expanded clonotypes were potentially confounded.

The library relied on 5' RACE. TCRdb lists the instrument as Illumina HiSeq 2500. The second PCR ran for roughly 6 to 11 cycles and used a J-beta primer mix along with a sample-barcoded 5' primer. A template-switch 5' adaptor carrying 12 random nucleotides introduced a unique molecular identifier onto each TCR beta cDNA molecule. Each sample yielded at least 2.5 million CDR3-containing paired-end reads. First-strand cDNA synthesis was performed from all RNA using the Mint cDNA synthesis kit, with priming by a TRBC-specific oligonucleotide. After uracil-DNA glycosylase treatment, a first 18-cycle PCR used universal primers M1SS and BC2_uni_R on all cDNA. The original methods were these. Each sample was normalized by randomly selecting 1 million high-quality reads, each carrying a distinct molecular identifier. Instead of being binned into consensus sequences, reads with shared molecular identifiers were discarded. MiTCR, set to a Q25 quality threshold and the strictest error-elimination algorithm, was used for CDR3 identification, clonotype clustering and error correction. A nonparametric unseen species model using Euler transformation provided a lower-bound estimate of total TCR beta diversity. TCRdb reworked the public reads: Q25 trimming with fastp, MiXCR clone assembly, productive beta chains retained. Identical CDR3 proteins give one entry, which carries the most common genes and DNA. These V and J calls rely on TCRdb rather than the paper's analysis. Recorded for this sample are 700,000 to 900,000 distinct CDR3 sequences; less than 70% of them occurred a single time. The top ten hold approximately 40% of the sample.

Reading from cysteine to phenylalanine, the CDR3 counts 17 amino acids. Only the CDR3 part of the read is kept: 51 bases, read in frame from the first base. Trimmed from V: 5 bases; trimmed from J: 4 bases; junction bases lacking a gene match: 5. In the germline V gene, CDR1 corresponds to SGHTA and CDR2 to FQGNSA. Concerning this clonotype: The antigen it binds to is not known. No base qualities exist here, and no much larger clone lies one base off it.

Donors were 40 or so systemically healthy Caucasian individuals from Russia aged 6 to 90 years. Each donor gave roughly 9.5 milliliters of peripheral blood, collected into EDTA-treated Vacutainer tubes. PBMCs were isolated by Ficoll-Paque density-gradient centrifugation, with at least 6 million obtained per sample. Total RNA was extracted from PBMCs with Trizol reagent, with at least 6 micrograms obtained per sample. For every donor, flow cytometry on a PBMC aliquot measured the percentage of naive CD45RAhigh/CD27high T cells. The rearranged chain carries TRBV7-2 and TRBJ2-2, and 15 bases in between align with TRBD2. The origin of this receptor is a man aged 80 or over in good health. Sequencing input: blood. The base sequence is TGTGCCAGCAGCCGCGGACTAGCGGGAGGGAGCACCGGGGAGCTGTTTTTT. This translates into CASSRGLAGGSTGELFF.